The 26 T cell receptor beta chains reported below all come from one sample, sequenced in a study of T cells in Graves' hyperthyroidism and ophthalmopathy (dated by TCRdb to about 2019). Receptors were amplified or captured by multiplex PCR. Instrument on record: Illumina HiSeq 2000. Amplification of TCR beta CDR3 regions was carried out from RNA transcripts. The TCR CDR3 was subjected to a first round of RT-PCR using the HTBI primer set and the Qiagen OneStep RT-PCR kit. In-frame beta chains were kept once TCRdb had trimmed the public reads at Q25 with fastp and called clones with MiXCR. When rows share a CDR3 protein, they turn into one entry using the most common DNA and genes. The sample table shows approximately 600,000 distinct CDR3 sequences, and 13% to 15% are seen once. Clones ranked in the top ten supply 7.1% of the sample. Sequenced: blood. The source of these receptors is a woman aged 18-35 years with Graves' ophthalmopathy.

This clonotype was counted at least ten times. This chain joins TRBV12-5 and TRBJ2-1; 9 nucleotides align to TRBD2. Germline CDR1 reads LGHNT; CDR2 reads FRNRAP. This CDR3 has 19 amino acids. V was pared by 0 bases and J by 5 bases, with 14 bases of the junction left unmatched. The CDR3 sequence is CASGLVRIKYSGGDNEQFF. The CDR3 DNA sequence: TGTGCTAGTGGTTTGGTACGCATCAAGTATAGCGGGGGAGACAATGAGCAGTTCTTC.

This clonotype was counted between two and nine times. The chain is built from TRBV11-1 and TRBJ1-3, with D maybe TRBD1 (6 bases). Germline V gives CDR1 SGHAT, CDR2 FQDESV (reference sequence). The V end was cut by 6 bases, the J end by 5 bases, with 20 bases between. The CDR3 runs to 16 residues. CDR3 sequence (DNA): TGTGCCAGCAGACCATCCCGGACAGAACTAAGAAACACCATATATTTT. This encodes CASRPSRTELRNTIYF.

The V call is TRBV28, the J call TRBJ2-5, with 8 nucleotides matching TRBD1. Trimming at V came to 5 bases and at J to 0 bases, leaving 8 bases not matched to a gene. Germline lookup yields CDR1 MDHEN and CDR2 SYDVKM. The CDR3 extends over 16 amino acids. The DNA for the CDR3 is TGTGCCAGCAGTCAATTTACAGGGGGATACCAAGAGACCCAGTACTTC. Its translation is CASSQFTGGYQETQYF.

This clonotype was recorded at least ten times. This chain joins TRBV27 and TRBJ1-2, with 7 nucleotides matching TRBD1. CDR3 length: 14 residues. The germline CDR1 and CDR2 sequences are MNHEY and SMNVEV (reference sequence). J lost 3 bases, V lost 3 bases, and 4 bases had no gene match. The CDR3, as DNA: TGTGCCAGCAGTTTGCTTGACAGGGACTATGGCTACACCTTC. It specifies CASSLLDRDYGYTF.

Many counts were recorded for this clonotype. The gene calls are TRBV7-2 and TRBJ1-5, with 10 bases lining up with TRBD1. Trimming at V came to 3 bases and at J to 3 bases, leaving 2 bases not matched to a gene. Per germline, CDR1 SGHTA and CDR2 FQGNSA. The CDR3 consists of 15 residues. CDR3 sequence reads: CASSLTGGFNQPQHF. The CDR3 DNA reads TGTGCCAGCAGCTTGACAGGGGGCTTCAATCAGCCCCAGCATTTT.

Many counts were recorded for this clonotype. The chain is built from TRBV12-3 or TRBV12-4 and TRBJ1-1; no reliable D call. The CDR3 has 11 amino acids. V shed 2 bases and J shed 8 bases, with 6 bases lying between them. The CDR3 coding sequence is TGTGCCAGCAGTTTATCTGCCGAAGCTTTCTTT. It specifies CASSLSAEAFF.

The V call is TRBV6-1, the J call TRBJ2-5; a possible D gene is TRBD2 (7 bases). Germline V lookup: CDR1 MNHNS, CDR2 SASEGT. The CDR3 contains 16 residues. The ends were cut back, 3 bases at V and 2 bases at J, with 16 bases in the middle. CDR3 coding DNA: TGTGCCAGCAGTGACCCGCACAGGGAGGGGCAAGAGACCCAGTACTTC. This gives the protein CASSDPHREGQETQYF.

This clonotype was picked up many times. The rearrangement joins TRBV27 to TRBJ2-7, with D maybe TRBD2 (6 bases). CDR3 length: 13 residues. Deletions cut 3 bases from V and 3 bases from J, with 9 bases between. CDR1 is MNHEY, CDR2 SMNVEV, per germline (reference sequence). The CDR3 bases are TGTGCCAGCAGTTTCCCCGGGGGCTACGAGCAGTACTTC. Translated, it gives CASSFPGGYEQYF.

J is TRBJ2-1 and V is TRBV5-1; TRBD1 aligns across 7 bases. The closer fit of TRBJ2-7 to the DNA end suggests the J call may be wrong. CDR3 length: 14 amino acids. Germline loops: CDR1 SGHRS, CDR2 YFSETQ. This chain's CDR3 is CASSLTGAYNEQYF. CDR3 nucleotide sequence: TGCGCCAGCAGCCTTACAGGGGCGTACAATGAGCAGTACTTC.

Many counts were recorded for this clonotype. In DNA, the CDR3 is TGTGCCAGCAGCCAAGATGTTCGCCTAGCGGGAGCCGAGCAGTACTTC. Translated: CASSQDVRLAGAEQYF. V and J are TRBV3-1 and TRBJ2-7; 10 positions agree with TRBD2. This CDR3 contains 16 residues. The germline CDR1 and CDR2 sequences are LGHDT and YNNKEL (reference sequence). With 0 bases clipped from V and 6 bases from J, the junction kept 8 bases outside the gene matches.

In regard to this clonotype: One junction end does not reproduce the germline sequence, and a read error may be involved. The rearrangement links TRBV28 to TRBJ2-6; possibly TRBD2 for D (7 bases). This CDR3 spans 15 amino acids. Germline lookup yields CDR1 MDHEN and CDR2 SYDVKM. This chain's CDR3 is CASLRGAPGVNVLTF. The CDR3 DNA reads as TGTGCCAGCTTACGGGGGGCGCCTGGGGTCAACGTCCTGACTTTC.

Only a few counts were recorded for this clonotype. The chain employs TRBV14 and TRBJ2-1; 9 positions agree with TRBD2. With V trimmed by 4 bases and J by 8 bases, 12 bases remained unmatched. This CDR3 has 16 amino acids. Germline CDR1 is SGHDN and CDR2 is FVKESK. CDR3 sequence (DNA): TGTGCCAGCAGCCCCATAGGGGCTAGCGGGATTGATGAGCAGTTCTTC. The encoded protein is CASSPIGASGIDEQFF.

The chain couples TRBV27 to TRBJ2-2, with D unresolved. Germline V gives CDR1 MNHEY, CDR2 SMNVEV (reference sequence). Trimming cost V 3 bases and J 7 bases, with 6 bases left between them. The CDR3 is 12 amino acids. The DNA of the CDR3 is TGTGCCAGCAGTTTGACGGGCGGGGAGCTGTTTTTT. This translates into CASSLTGGELFF.

This clonotype has at least ten counts. The chain joins TRBV7-8 to TRBJ2-7; the D is unclear. In germline, CDR1 is SGHVS, CDR2 FQNEAQ. The CDR3 sequence is 15 residues long. The V end lost 7 bases, the J end lost 6 bases, and 22 bases lay between the germline ends. CDR3 bases: TGTGCCAGCAAACCTTACTGGAGTCCGGGCGGCGAGCAGTACTTC. Translated, it gives CASKPYWSPGGEQYF.

This clonotype was seen many times. The genes are TRBV10-3 and TRBJ1-2, with 11 bases identical to TRBD1. Germline CDR1 is ENHRY and CDR2 is SYGVKD. The junction had 4 bases not matched to a gene; V was cut back by 4 bases and J by 3 bases. This CDR3 comprises 15 residues. CDR3 sequence reads: CAISVRTGGDYGYTF. The CDR3, as DNA: TGTGCCATCAGTGTCCGGACAGGGGGCGACTATGGCTACACCTTC.

Remarks on this clonotype: Germline and junction disagree at one end, which may indicate a read error. The chain links TRBV29-1 to TRBJ2-3, with D tentatively TRBD1 (6 bases). The J call may be mistaken, given a closer DNA end match to TRBJ1-5. CDR1 is SQVTM and CDR2 is ANQGSEA in the germline V gene. This CDR3 is 16 amino acids long. In DNA, the CDR3 is TGCAGCGCTGAAGACCCAAGCCGCGGGGGCACAGATACGCAGCATTTT. Encoded protein: CSAEDPSRGGTDTQHF.

This clonotype was recorded at least ten times. The chain couples TRBV7-9 to TRBJ2-7; 8 bases align to TRBD1. Germline V gene data show CDR1 as SEHNR and CDR2 as FQNEAQ (reference sequence). There are 14 residues in the CDR3. J gave up 2 bases and V 5 bases, and 5 bases lay outside the gene matches. The CDR3 sequence is CASSGQGFTYEQYF. The DNA for the CDR3 is TGTGCCAGCAGCGGACAGGGTTTCACCTACGAGCAGTACTTC.

As to this clonotype: This may be a read error: a much more frequent sequence differs by one nucleotide. V usage is TRBV18 and J usage is TRBJ1-1, with D possibly TRBD1 on 6 matching bases. The V gene's germline CDR1 is KGHSH and CDR2 LQKENI. CDR3 length equals 14 residues. V was cut by 5 bases and J by 0 bases, with 10 bases left in between. The CDR3 spells CASSTTGVNTEAFF. The CDR3 DNA follows: TGTGCCAGCTCAACGACAGGCGTGAACACTGAAGCTTTCTTT. The entire variable domain, with the rest obtained from reference TRBV18 and TRBJ1-1, is as follows: NAGVMQNPRHLVRRRGQEARLRCSPMKGHSHVYWYRQLPEEGLKFMVYLQKENIIDESGMPKERFSAEFPKEGPSILRIQQVVRGDSAAYFCASSTTGVNTEAFFGQGTRLTVV.

Ten or more counts support this clonotype. The chain uses TRBV11-3 and TRBJ2-1; D gene ambiguous. CDR1 and CDR2 (germline): SGHNT, YENEEA. The CDR3 runs to 19 residues. V was pared by 2 bases and J by 1 base, with 21 bases between. DNA for the CDR3: TGTGCCAGCAGCTTACAAGGTTGGGCTTCTTTGGGTTCCTACAATGAGCAGTTCTTC. It is translated as CASSLQGWASLGSYNEQFF.

In regard to this clonotype: With a much larger clone just one base away, this may be a read error. Given the absence of the conserved phenylalanine or tryptophan at the CDR3 end, a read error is likely. The chain employs TRBV6-2 or TRBV6-3 and TRBJ2-1, with TRBD1 matching 11 bases. The CDR3 has 17 residues. The V segment lost 2 bases and the J segment 5 bases; nucleotides outside the gene matches: 8. CDR1 MNHEY and CDR2 SVGEGT come from the germline V gene. The CDR3 region has the DNA TGTGCCAGCAGTTACCTCGCTTGGACAGGGGGCAACAATGAGCAGTTCCTC. This translates into CASSYLAWTGGNNEQFL.

This clonotype was counted many times. The gene calls are TRBV27 and TRBJ2-1; 12 positions match TRBD2. Germline V gene sequence: CDR1 MNHEY, CDR2 SMNVEV (reference sequence). This CDR3 has 16 residues. After removal of 5 bases from V and 4 bases from J, the junction contained 6 bases not matched to a gene. DNA of the CDR3: TGTGCCAGCAGTCCAGGGACTAGCGGGTCGTACAATGAGCAGTTCTTC. Residues: CASSPGTSGSYNEQFF.

The rearrangement uses TRBV6-1 and TRBJ2-7; TRBD1 or TRBD2 may be the D gene (5 bases each). The germline V and J ends were trimmed by 6 bases and 3 bases, with 15 bases remaining between them. The CDR3 covers 14 residues. Germline V gene lookup returns CDR1 MNHNS and CDR2 SASEGT. The CDR3 sequence is CASSALGPIYEQYF. DNA of the CDR3: TGTGCCAGCAGCGCCTTGGGACCCATCTACGAGCAGTACTTC.

This clonotype occurred a few times. The genes are TRBV6-1 and TRBJ1-5; 12 bases align to TRBD1. V lost 7 bases, J lost 6 bases, and 7 bases stayed unmatched. The germline CDR1 and CDR2 sequences are MNHNS and SASEGT. This CDR3 has 15 amino acids. CDR3 protein: CASTGDRGLSQPQHF. CDR3 bases: TGTGCCAGCACTGGGGACAGGGGGCTGAGTCAGCCCCAGCATTTT.

This clonotype was counted many times. The genes are TRBV12-3 or TRBV12-4 and TRBJ2-7; 12 bases align to TRBD1. This CDR3 spans 16 amino acids. V was clipped by 2 bases and J by 2 bases; unmatched bases: 4. The CDR3 DNA reads TGTGCCAGCAGTTTAAAGGGGACAGGGGGCCCCTACGAGCAGTACTTC. Its protein is CASSLKGTGGPYEQYF.

CDR3 in DNA: TGTGCCAGCAGTTACTCCAAAAACTATGGCTACACCTTC. This codes for CASSYSKNYGYTF. The chain links TRBV6-6 to TRBJ1-2; no clear D. Germline CDR1 reads MNHNY; CDR2 reads SVGAGI (reference sequence). The CDR3 runs to 13 residues. V was trimmed by 0 bases and J by 2 bases, leaving 4 bases between them.

This clonotype was seen repeatedly, ten times or more. The chain carries TRBV7-2 and TRBJ2-1; no clear D gene. Germline loops: CDR1 SGHTA, CDR2 FQGNSA. There are 14 residues in the CDR3. The germline V and J ends were trimmed by 1 base and 1 base, with 5 bases remaining between them. This CDR3 reads CASSLDPSYNEQFF. The CDR3 DNA reads as TGTGCCAGCAGCTTAGATCCTTCCTACAATGAGCAGTTCTTC. Variable domain in full (rest from reference TRBV7-2 and TRBJ2-1): GAGVSQSPSNKVTEKGKDVELRCDPISGHTALYWYRQSLGQGLEFLIYFQGNSAPDKSGLPSDRFSAERTGGSVSTLTIQRTQQEDSAVYLCASSLDPSYNEQFFGPGTRLTVL.